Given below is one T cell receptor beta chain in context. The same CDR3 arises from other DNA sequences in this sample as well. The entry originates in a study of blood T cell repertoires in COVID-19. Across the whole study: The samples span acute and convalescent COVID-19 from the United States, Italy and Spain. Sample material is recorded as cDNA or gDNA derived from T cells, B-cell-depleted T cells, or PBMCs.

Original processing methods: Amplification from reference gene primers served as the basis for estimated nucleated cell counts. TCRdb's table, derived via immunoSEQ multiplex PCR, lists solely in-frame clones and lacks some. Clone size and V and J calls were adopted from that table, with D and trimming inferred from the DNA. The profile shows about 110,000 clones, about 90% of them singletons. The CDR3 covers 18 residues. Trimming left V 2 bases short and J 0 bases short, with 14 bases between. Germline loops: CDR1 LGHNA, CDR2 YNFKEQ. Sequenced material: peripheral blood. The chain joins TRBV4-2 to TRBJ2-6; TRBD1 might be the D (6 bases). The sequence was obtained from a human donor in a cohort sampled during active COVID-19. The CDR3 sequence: CASSQSGQRSSGANVLTF. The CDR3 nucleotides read TGTGCCAGCAGCCAATCCGGACAGAGGAGCTCTGGGGCCAACGTCCTGACTTTC.